Below, one T cell receptor (beta chain) is given with its context. Its antigen is still unknown. TCRdb's table, derived via immunoSEQ multiplex PCR, lists solely in-frame clones and lacks some. The sample yields 70,000 or so clones, about 89% seen once. This sample is part of a study of siplizumab effects on memory and regulatory T cells. In germline, CDR1 is SEHNR, CDR2 FQNEAQ (reference sequence). Trimming stripped 4 bases from V and 7 bases from J, with 7 bases between. The CDR3 consists of 11 residues. Overall study results and limits: The majority of clones, roughly 75-96% of proliferating CD4+ or CD8+ clones, lacked an assignable naive or memory phenotype.

The source is a human donor in good health. The sample was CD8+ T cells sorted from blood. The chain recombines TRBV7-9 with TRBJ1-2, with no clear D. The CDR3 spells CASSSEIGYTF. DNA for the CDR3: TGTGCCAGCAGCTCCGAGATTGGCTACACCTTC.